These 5 T cell receptor beta chains share one sample of origin, sequenced in a study of radiotherapy plus CTLA-4 blockade in lung cancer. Assay: immunoSEQ multiplex PCR; the TCRdb copy retains only in-frame clones and omits some. Of about 46,000 clones in the sample, 65% to 85% were seen once. The sample here was peripheral blood, taken from a patient treated with radiotherapy plus ipilimumab. All receptors come from a human donor with non-small cell lung cancer whose response to radiotherapy plus ipilimumab could not be evaluated.

The V call is TRBV7-9, the J call TRBJ2-5; 8 bases line up with TRBD2. CDR1 is SEHNR and CDR2 is FQNEAQ in the germline V gene (reference sequence). The V gene end was trimmed by 3 bases and the J gene end by 10 bases; junction bases not matched to a gene: 7. The CDR3 is 13 amino acids. CDR3 DNA sequence: TGTGCCAGCAGCTTTTTAGCGGGGAGGGACCAGTACTTC. It specifies CASSFLAGRDQYF.

The chain joins TRBV28 to TRBJ2-4, with 8 bases matching TRBD2. Germline assignment: CDR1 MDHEN and CDR2 SYDVKM. The CDR3 consists of 18 residues. J lost 0 bases, V lost 5 bases, and 12 bases had no gene match. CDR3 sequence reads: CASSPTGRGASAKNIQYF. The CDR3 DNA follows: TGTGCCAGCAGTCCCACCGGGAGGGGGGCGTCAGCCAAAAACATTCAGTACTTC. Complete variable domain (other parts from reference TRBV28 and TRBJ2-4): DVKVTQSSRYLVKRTGEKVFLECVQDMDHENMFWYRQDPGLGLRLIYFSYDVKMKEKGDIPEGYSVSREKKERFSLILESASTNQTSMYLCASSPTGRGASAKNIQYFGAGTRLSVL.

The chain couples TRBV5-4 to TRBJ1-1, with D hard to call. The V gene lost 1 base and the J gene lost 4 bases, with 17 bases spanning the gap. Looked up from germline, CDR1 is SGHNT and CDR2 is YYREEE (reference sequence). The CDR3 totals 16 residues. The CDR3: CASSLSSIAFGTEAFF. CDR3 nucleotide sequence: TGTGCCAGCAGCTTGTCAAGTATTGCGTTTGGCACTGAAGCTTTCTTT. The variable domain in full, with the rest retrieved from reference TRBV5-4 and TRBJ1-1, is ETGVTQSPTHLIKTRGQQVTLRCSSQSGHNTVSWYQQALGQGPQFIFQYYREEENGRGNFPPRFSGLQFPNYSSELNVNALELDDSALYLCASSLSSIAFGTEAFFGQGTRLTVV.

This chain joins TRBV7-2 and TRBJ2-1; TRBD2 agrees at 9 bases. V trimming: 4 bases; J trimming: 8 bases; junction bases outside the gene matches: 9. Germline V gene lookup returns CDR1 SGHTA and CDR2 FQGNSA. There are 15 residues in the CDR3. CDR3 in amino acids: CASSSAWRGGDEQFF. As DNA, the CDR3 is TGTGCCAGCAGCTCTGCGTGGCGCGGGGGGGATGAGCAGTTCTTC.

The gene calls are TRBV4-3 and TRBJ2-5; 8 nucleotides align to TRBD1. J was trimmed by 4 bases and V by 0 bases; bases with no gene match: 1. CDR1 is LGHNA and CDR2 is YSLEER in the germline V gene. The CDR3 spans 14 residues. This CDR3 reads CASSQDTGGETQYF. In nucleotides, the CDR3 is TGCGCCAGCAGCCAAGATACAGGGGGAGAGACCCAGTACTTC.